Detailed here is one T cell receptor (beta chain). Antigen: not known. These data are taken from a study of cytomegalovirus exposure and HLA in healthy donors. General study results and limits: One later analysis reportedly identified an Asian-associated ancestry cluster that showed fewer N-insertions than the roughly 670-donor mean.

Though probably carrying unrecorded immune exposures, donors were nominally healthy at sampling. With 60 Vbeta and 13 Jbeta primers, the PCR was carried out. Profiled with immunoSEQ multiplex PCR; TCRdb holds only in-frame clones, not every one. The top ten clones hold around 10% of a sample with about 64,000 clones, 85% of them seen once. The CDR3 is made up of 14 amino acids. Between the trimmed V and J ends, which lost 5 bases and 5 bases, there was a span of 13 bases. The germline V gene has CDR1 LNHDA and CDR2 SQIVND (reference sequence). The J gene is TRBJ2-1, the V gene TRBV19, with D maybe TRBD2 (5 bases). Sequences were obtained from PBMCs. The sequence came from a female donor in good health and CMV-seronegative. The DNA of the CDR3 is TGTGCCAGTAGTCGGACTCCCCCAAACAATGAGCAGTTCTTC. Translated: CASSRTPPNNEQFF.